This TCR beta chain is drawn from a study of shared clonotypes between healthy human individuals. Findings and caveats of the study: It was observed that about 5% of naive CD4 clonotypes were shared across a handful of donors. Represented diversity, genetic and exposure-history alike, was limited by few donors.

The V gene's germline CDR1 is MNHEY and CDR2 SMNVEV (reference sequence). V lost 1 base to trimming and J lost 2 bases, with 11 bases between them. The CDR3 runs to 15 residues. The repertoire was sequenced with immunoSEQ multiplex PCR; TCRdb's copy has only in-frame clones and lacks some. The table lists some 1.5 million clones, around 95% of them singletons, with approximately 1.2% in the top ten. A note on this clone: Its specificity is not known.

The chain is built from TRBV27 and TRBJ1-1; a weak D match, TRBD1 (5 bases). This clonotype was obtained from a man younger than 45 in good health. The sample was naive CD4+ T cells sorted from blood. Subset described: CD45RA+ positively selected. CDR3 sequence reads: CASSLYAGGNTEAFF. In nucleotides, the CDR3 is TGTGCCAGCAGTTTATATGCCGGGGGAAACACTGAAGCTTTCTTT.